Presented here are 15 T cell receptor beta chains from one specimen sequenced in a study of cytomegalovirus exposure and HLA in healthy donors. The PCR employed 60 Vbeta primers together with 13 Jbeta primers. Clones were read by immunoSEQ multiplex PCR, and TCRdb kept only the in-frame ones, dropping some. The table has about 130,000 clones, 80% to 90% seen once. The sequenced material came from PBMCs. Receptors were obtained from a woman between 35 and 50 years old in good health and CMV-seropositive.

This chain connects TRBV15 to TRBJ1-5; TRBD1 aligns across 10 bases. CDR1 is LNHNV, CDR2 YYDKDF, per germline (reference sequence). The junction had 11 bases not matched to a gene; V was cut back by 6 bases and J by 0 bases. The CDR3 spans 18 residues. CDR3 region: CATSGSGTGAYSNQPQHF. CDR3 sequence (DNA): TGTGCCACCAGTGGCTCAGGGACAGGGGCTTATAGCAATCAGCCCCAGCATTTT.

The V gene is TRBV6-5, the J gene TRBJ1-4; D is uncertain. Germline V gene data show CDR1 as MNHEY and CDR2 as SVGAGI. The length of the CDR3 is 14 residues. The germline V and J ends were trimmed by 7 bases and 7 bases, with 16 bases remaining between them. The DNA of the CDR3 is TGTGCCAGCATCAAAGAGGGCGGTGGTGAAAAACTGTTTTTT. It yields the protein CASIKEGGGEKLFF.

The chain links TRBV12-5 to TRBJ1-2; 8 bases agree with TRBD1. Per the germline V gene, CDR1 is LGHNT and CDR2 is FRNRAP. Germline trimming cut 9 bases from V and 7 bases from J; bases unmatched to any gene: 7. The CDR3 spans 12 residues. The CDR3 sequence is CASPTGASGYTF. CDR3 nucleotide sequence: TGTGCTAGCCCGACAGGGGCATCTGGCTACACCTTC.

J is TRBJ2-1 and V is TRBV5-1; D is unresolved. Trimming left V 0 bases short and J 5 bases short, with 9 bases between. The CDR3 has 14 residues. Germline V gene data show CDR1 as SGHRS and CDR2 as YFSETQ. CDR3 nucleotide sequence: TGCGCCAGCAGCTTGGTTGGTCGGGACAATGAGCAGTTCTTC. Its translation: CASSLVGRDNEQFF.

The chain uses TRBV19 and TRBJ2-2; the D gene is possibly TRBD1 (5 bases). CDR3 length: 14 residues. Trimming left V 3 bases short and J 1 base short, with 6 bases between. The germline V gene has CDR1 LNHDA and CDR2 SQIVND (reference sequence). The CDR3 here is CASSIQGNTGELFF. CDR3 DNA: TGTGCCAGTAGTATTCAGGGGAACACCGGGGAGCTGTTTTTT.

This clone was found once. The rearrangement links TRBV30 to TRBJ1-5, with a weak D call TRBD1 (5 bases). CDR3 length: 16 residues. Trimming took off 0 bases at V and 5 bases at J, with 17 bases between the two ends. Germline-derived CDR1 and CDR2 are GTSNPN and SVGIG (reference sequence). The CDR3 here is CAWSVPFDSGYQPQHF. The CDR3 DNA reads TGTGCCTGGAGTGTACCCTTTGACAGTGGATATCAGCCCCAGCATTTT.

The chain uses TRBV5-8 and TRBJ2-7, with 9 nucleotides matching TRBD1. Trimming removed 2 bases from V and 1 base from J; junction bases left unmatched: 1. CDR3 size: 14 residues. The germline V gene has CDR1 SGHTS and CDR2 YDEGEE. CDR3 DNA: TGTGCCAGCAGCTTTGGGACAGGGTCCTACGAGCAGTACTTC. This encodes CASSFGTGSYEQYF.

The chain uses TRBV7-3 and TRBJ2-1, with 10 nucleotides matching TRBD2. The germline V gene encodes CDR1 SGHTA and CDR2 FQGTGA. V lost 2 bases to trimming and J lost 4 bases; unmatched junction nucleotides: 8. This CDR3 has 17 amino acids. The CDR3 is CASSLALEREGYNEQFF. The CDR3 DNA follows: TGTGCCAGCAGCTTAGCCCTAGAGCGGGAGGGTTACAATGAGCAGTTCTTC.

This clone was picked up a small number of times. The CDR3 sequence is CASSATSGRANHEQYF. CDR3 in DNA: TGTGCCAGCAGCGCGACTAGCGGGAGGGCCAACCACGAGCAGTACTTC. The V and J genes are TRBV7-6 and TRBJ2-7; 14 positions agree with TRBD2. CDR1 is SGHVS and CDR2 is FNYEAQ in the germline V gene. J was trimmed by 5 bases and V by 5 bases; bases with no gene match: 8. This CDR3 region has 16 residues.

The chain combines TRBV6-5 with TRBJ1-1; D is unresolved. CDR3 length: 15 amino acids. Trimming cost V 0 bases and J 3 bases, with 11 bases left between them. Germline CDR1 is MNHEY and CDR2 is SVGAGI. The CDR3 coding sequence is TGTGCCAGCAGTTACTCGAACAGACCTTACACTGAAGCTTTCTTT. Protein sequence: CASSYSNRPYTEAFF.

V usage is TRBV23-1 and J usage is TRBJ1-5; 7 bases map to TRBD1. TRBV23-1 is annotated as an ORF whose role is uncertain. Losses at the gene ends were 7 bases for V and 0 bases for J; bases not matched to a gene: 9. This CDR3 is built from 16 residues. The CDR3 loop is CASIGRGINSNQPQHF. The DNA of the CDR3 is TGCGCCAGCATCGGCAGGGGGATTAATAGCAATCAGCCCCAGCATTTT.

To note about this clone: Within the sample, other DNA sequences also encode this same CDR3. The rearrangement uses TRBV27 and TRBJ2-3; unclear D gene. With 5 bases removed from V and 6 bases from J, the gap between germline ends came to 15 bases. This CDR3 is 14 amino acids long. Per the germline V gene, CDR1 is MNHEY and CDR2 is SMNVEV (reference sequence). Here the CDR3 DNA reads TGTGCCAGCAGTCCCTCCGGGTTGGAGGATACGCAGTATTTT. This codes for CASSPSGLEDTQYF.

This chain connects TRBV19 to TRBJ1-4; D gene ambiguous. From germline, CDR1 is LNHDA and CDR2 SQIVND (reference sequence). V lost 3 bases, J lost 6 bases, and 11 bases lay in between. There are 14 residues in the CDR3. CDR3: CASSMVGRYEKLFF. DNA of the CDR3: TGTGCCAGTAGTATGGTAGGGAGGTATGAAAAACTGTTTTTT. Complete variable domain (other parts from reference TRBV19 and TRBJ1-4): DGGITQSPKYLFRKEGQNVTLSCEQNLNHDAMYWYRQDPGQGLRLIYYSQIVNDFQKGDIAEGYSVSREKKESFPLTVTSAQKNPTAFYLCASSMVGRYEKLFFGSGTQLSVL.

V gene TRBV7-2 combines with J gene TRBJ2-2; a possible D gene is TRBD1 (6 bases). The CDR3 covers 14 residues. CDR1 SGHTA and CDR2 FQGNSA come from the germline V gene. Trimming cost V 5 bases and J 6 bases, with 13 bases left between them. The CDR3 loop reads CASSTSGAAGELFF. CDR3 in DNA: TGTGCCAGCAGCACATCAGGGGCAGCCGGGGAGCTGTTTTTT.

The chain uses TRBV30 and TRBJ2-5; 10 nucleotides agree with TRBD2. Trimming took 0 bases from V and 6 from J; bases not matched to a gene: 1. CDR3 length: 13 residues. The germline CDR1 and CDR2 sequences are GTSNPN and SVGIG (reference sequence). CDR3 in DNA: TGTGCCTGGAGTGTACTAGCGGGGAAGACCCAGTACTTC. Translating it yields CAWSVLAGKTQYF. Full variable domain (outside the CDR3, taken from reference TRBV30 and TRBJ2-5): SQTIHQWPATLVQPVGSPLSLECTVEGTSNPNLYWYRQAAGRGLQLLFYSVGIGQISSEVPQNLSASRPQDRQFILSSKKLLLSDSGFYLCAWSVLAGKTQYFGPGTRLLVL.